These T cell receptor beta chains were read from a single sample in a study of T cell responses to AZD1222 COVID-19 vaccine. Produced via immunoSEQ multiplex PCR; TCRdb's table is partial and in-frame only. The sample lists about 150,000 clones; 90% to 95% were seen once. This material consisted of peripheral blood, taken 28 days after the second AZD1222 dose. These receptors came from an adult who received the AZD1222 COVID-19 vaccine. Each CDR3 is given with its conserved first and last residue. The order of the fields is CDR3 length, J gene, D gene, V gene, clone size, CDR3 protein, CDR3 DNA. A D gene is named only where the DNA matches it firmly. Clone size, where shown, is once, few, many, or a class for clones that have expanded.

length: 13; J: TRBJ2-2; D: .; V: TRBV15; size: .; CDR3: CATSSGFFGELFF; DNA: TGTGCCACCAGCAGCGGATTTTTCGGGGAGCTGTTTTTT
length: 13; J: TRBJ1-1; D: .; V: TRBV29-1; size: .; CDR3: CSVEEGVNTEAFF; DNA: TGCAGCGTTGAAGAGGGAGTGAACACTGAAGCTTTCTTT
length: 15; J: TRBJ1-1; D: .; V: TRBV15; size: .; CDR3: CATSREGGVRPEAFF; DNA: TGTGCCACCAGCAGAGAAGGGGGTGTGCGCCCTGAAGCTTTCTTT
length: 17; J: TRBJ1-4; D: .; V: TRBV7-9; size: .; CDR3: CASSLVLGLSGAEKLFF; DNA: TGTGCCAGCAGCTTGGTACTGGGGCTATCGGGGGCGGAGAAACTGTTTTTT
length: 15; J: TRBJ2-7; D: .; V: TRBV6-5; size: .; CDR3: CASSYGGSSFYEQYF; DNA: TGTGCCAGCAGTTACGGCGGCAGTTCATTCTACGAGCAGTACTTC
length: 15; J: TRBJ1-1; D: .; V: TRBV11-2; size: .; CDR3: CASSLAGPSNTEAFF; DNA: TGTGCCAGCAGCTTAGCTGGACCGTCGAACACTGAAGCTTTCTTT
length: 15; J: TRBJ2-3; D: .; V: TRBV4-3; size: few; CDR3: CASSQAHVVTDTQYF; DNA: TGCGCCAGCAGCCAAGCACACGTAGTCACAGATACGCAGTATTTT
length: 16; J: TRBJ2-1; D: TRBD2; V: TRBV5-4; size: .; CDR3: CASSPPTSGGFNEQFF; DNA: TGTGCCAGCAGCCCCCCGACTAGCGGGGGGTTCAATGAGCAGTTCTTC
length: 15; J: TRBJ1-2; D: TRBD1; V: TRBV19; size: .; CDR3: CASSIDRGQRYGYTF; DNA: TGTGCCAGTAGTATTGACAGGGGGCAGCGCTATGGCTACACCTTC
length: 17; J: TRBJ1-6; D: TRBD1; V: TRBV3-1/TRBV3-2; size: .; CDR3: CASSQGYRGVRNSPLHF; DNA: TGTGCCAGCAGCCAAGGTTACAGGGGTGTTCGGAATTCACCCCTCCACTTT
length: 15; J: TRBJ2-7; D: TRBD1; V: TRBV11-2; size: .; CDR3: CASSSTQGQAYEQYF; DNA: TGTGCCAGCAGCTCAACTCAGGGACAGGCCTACGAGCAGTACTTC
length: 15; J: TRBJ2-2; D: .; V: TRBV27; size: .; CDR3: CASSPRPIRGGELFF; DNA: TGTGCCAGCAGTCCGCGACCGATCAGGGGAGGGGAGCTGTTTTTT
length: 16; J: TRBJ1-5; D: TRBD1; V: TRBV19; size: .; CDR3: CASSIPGQGPGKPQHF; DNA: TGTGCCAGTAGTATACCGGGACAGGGACCCGGAAAGCCCCAGCATTTT
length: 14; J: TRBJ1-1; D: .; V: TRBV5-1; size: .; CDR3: CASSLGPGNTEAFF; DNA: TGCGCCAGCAGCTTGGGCCCGGGCAACACTGAAGCTTTCTTT
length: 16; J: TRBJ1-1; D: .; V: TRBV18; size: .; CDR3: CASSPVSLVMNTEAFF; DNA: TGTGCCAGCTCACCCGTGAGTTTAGTCATGAACACTGAAGCTTTCTTT
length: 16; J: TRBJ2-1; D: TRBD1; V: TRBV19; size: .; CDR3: CASSWGNRGLGNEQFF; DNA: TGTGCCAGTAGTTGGGGAAACAGGGGGCTGGGCAATGAGCAGTTCTTC
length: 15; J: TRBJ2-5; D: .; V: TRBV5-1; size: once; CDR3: CASSLGLGVEETQYF; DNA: TGCGCCAGCAGCTTGGGCCTGGGGGTCGAAGAGACCCAGTACTTC
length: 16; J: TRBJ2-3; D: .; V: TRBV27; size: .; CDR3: CASSIRQQGSGDTQYF; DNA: TGTGCCAGCAGTATACGCCAACAGGGGAGCGGGGATACGCAGTATTTT
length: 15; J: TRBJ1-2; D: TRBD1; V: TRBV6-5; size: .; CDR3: CASSYGTGYNYGYTF; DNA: TGTGCCAGCAGTTACGGGACAGGCTATAACTATGGCTACACCTTC
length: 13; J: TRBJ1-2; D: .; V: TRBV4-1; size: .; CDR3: CASSQDNRYGYTF; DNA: TGCGCCAGCAGCCAAGATAACAGATATGGCTACACCTTC
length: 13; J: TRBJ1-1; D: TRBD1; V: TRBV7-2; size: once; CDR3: CASSDRVGAEAFF; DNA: TGTGCCAGCAGTGACAGGGTGGGCGCTGAAGCTTTCTTT
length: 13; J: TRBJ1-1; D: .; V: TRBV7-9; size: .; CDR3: CASSFTGFGEAFF; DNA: TGTGCCAGCAGCTTCACAGGGTTCGGGGAAGCTTTCTTT
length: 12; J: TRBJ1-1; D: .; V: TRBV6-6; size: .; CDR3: CASSWANTEAFF; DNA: TGTGCCAGCAGTTGGGCGAACACTGAAGCTTTCTTT
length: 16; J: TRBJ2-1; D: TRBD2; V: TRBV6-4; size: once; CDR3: CASSSNSGGHYNEQFF; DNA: TGTGCCAGCAGTTCCAACAGCGGGGGGCACTACAATGAGCAGTTCTTC
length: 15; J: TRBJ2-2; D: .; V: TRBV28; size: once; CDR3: CASIPAGGPAGELFF; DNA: TGTGCCAGCATCCCCGCTGGGGGGCCGGCCGGGGAGCTGTTTTTT
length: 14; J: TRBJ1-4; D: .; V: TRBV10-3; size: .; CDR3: CATRAGGNNEKLFF; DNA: TGTGCCACCCGCGCGGGGGGCAATAATGAAAAACTGTTTTTT
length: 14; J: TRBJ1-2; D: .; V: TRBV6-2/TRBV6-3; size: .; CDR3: CASSFRGVDYGYTF; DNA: TGTGCCAGCAGTTTTAGAGGGGTTGACTATGGCTACACCTTC
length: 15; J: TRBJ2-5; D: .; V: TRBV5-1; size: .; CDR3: CASSLVRGRQETQYF; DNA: TGCGCCAGCAGCTTGGTCAGGGGGAGGCAAGAGACCCAGTACTTC
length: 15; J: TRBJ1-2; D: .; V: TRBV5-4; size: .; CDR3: CASSFDLGTDYGYTF; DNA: TGTGCCAGCAGCTTCGACCTAGGGACTGACTATGGCTACACCTTC
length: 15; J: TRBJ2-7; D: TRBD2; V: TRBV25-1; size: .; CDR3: CASSETSGGRREQYF; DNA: TGTGCCAGCAGTGAAACTAGCGGGGGCCGGCGGGAGCAGTACTTC
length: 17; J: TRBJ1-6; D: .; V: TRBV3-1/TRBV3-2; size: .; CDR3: CASSQIPGPRPDSPLHF; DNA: TGTGCCAGCAGCCAGATTCCGGGTCCTCGACCTGATTCACCCCTCCACTTT
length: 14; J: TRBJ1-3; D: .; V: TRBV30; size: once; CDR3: CAWSSGRTLATIYF; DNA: TGTGCCTGGAGTAGCGGCAGGACTTTGGCCACCATATATTTT
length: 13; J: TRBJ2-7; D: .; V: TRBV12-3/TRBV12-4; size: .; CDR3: CASSLGQSYEQYF; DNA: TGTGCCAGCAGTCTCGGACAGTCCTACGAGCAGTACTTC
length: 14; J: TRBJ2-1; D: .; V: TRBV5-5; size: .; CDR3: CASSHHRSYNEQFF; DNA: TGTGCCAGCAGCCACCACCGCTCCTACAATGAGCAGTTCTTC
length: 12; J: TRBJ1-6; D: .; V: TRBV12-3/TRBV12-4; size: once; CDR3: CASSPPGSPLHF; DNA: TGTGCCAGCAGCCCCCCTGGTTCACCCCTCCACTTT
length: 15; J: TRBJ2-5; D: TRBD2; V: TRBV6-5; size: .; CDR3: CASSPSGGAQETQYF; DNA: TGTGCCAGCAGTCCCAGCGGGGGGGCTCAAGAGACCCAGTACTTC
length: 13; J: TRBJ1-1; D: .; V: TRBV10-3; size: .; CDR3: CAISGPGHLAAFF; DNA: TGTGCCATCAGTGGCCCGGGACACCTGGCTGCTTTCTTT
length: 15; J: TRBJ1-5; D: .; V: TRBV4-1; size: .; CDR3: CASSRGTGNNQPQHF; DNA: TGCGCCAGCAGCCGAGGGACGGGAAACAATCAGCCCCAGCATTTT
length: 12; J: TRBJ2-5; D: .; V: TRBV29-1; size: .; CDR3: CSVDRGQETQYF; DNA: TGCAGCGTTGACAGGGGACAAGAGACCCAGTACTTC
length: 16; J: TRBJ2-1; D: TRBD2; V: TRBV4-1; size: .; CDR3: CASSQDLASGYNEQFF; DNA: TGCGCCAGCAGCCAAGATTTGGCTAGCGGGTACAATGAGCAGTTCTTC
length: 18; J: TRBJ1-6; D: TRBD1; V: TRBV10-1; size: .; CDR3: CASTPQGLRPPYNSPLHF; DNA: TGCGCCAGCACCCCACAGGGGCTGAGGCCCCCCTATAATTCACCCCTCCACTTT
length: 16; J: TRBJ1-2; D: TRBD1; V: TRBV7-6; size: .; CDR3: CASSPIEGQARGGYTF; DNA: TGTGCCAGCAGCCCAATCGAGGGACAGGCAAGGGGTGGCTACACCTTC
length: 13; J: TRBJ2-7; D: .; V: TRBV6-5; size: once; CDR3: CASSYRKAYEQYF; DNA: TGTGCCAGCAGTTACAGAAAAGCCTACGAGCAGTACTTC
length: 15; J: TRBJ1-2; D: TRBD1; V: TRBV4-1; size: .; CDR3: CASSQTGQANYGYTF; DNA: TGCGCCAGCAGCCAGACGGGACAGGCTAACTATGGCTACACCTTC
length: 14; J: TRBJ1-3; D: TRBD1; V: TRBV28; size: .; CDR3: CASFRQGTGNTIYF; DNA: TGTGCCAGCTTCAGACAGGGTACGGGAAACACCATATATTTT
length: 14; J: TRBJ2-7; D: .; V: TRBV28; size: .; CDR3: CASSWDVNSYEQYF; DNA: TGTGCCAGCAGTTGGGACGTCAACTCCTACGAGCAGTACTTC
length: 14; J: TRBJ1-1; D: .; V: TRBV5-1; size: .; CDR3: CASSLTGSNTEAFF; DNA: TGCGCCAGCAGCTTAACAGGGTCCAACACTGAAGCTTTCTTT
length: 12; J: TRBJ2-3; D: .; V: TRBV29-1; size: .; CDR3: CSAGQVPDTQYF; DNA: TGCAGCGCCGGCCAGGTTCCAGATACGCAGTATTTT
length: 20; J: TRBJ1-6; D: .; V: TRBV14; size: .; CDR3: CASSQSQDSSFFIYNSPLHF; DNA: TGTGCCAGCAGCCAATCCCAGGACAGTTCCTTTTTTATTTATAATTCACCCCTCCACTTT
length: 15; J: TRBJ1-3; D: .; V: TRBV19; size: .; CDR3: CASRAAWISGNTIYF; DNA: TGTGCCAGTAGGGCCGCGTGGATCTCTGGAAACACCATATATTTT
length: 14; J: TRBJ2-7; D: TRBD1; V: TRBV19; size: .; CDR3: CASSRSGGSYEQYF; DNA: TGTGCCAGTAGTCGGTCAGGGGGCTCCTACGAGCAGTACTTC
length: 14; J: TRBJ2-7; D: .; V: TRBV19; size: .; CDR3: CASHLPGQSYEQYF; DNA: TGTGCCAGTCACCTCCCGGGACAATCCTACGAGCAGTACTTC
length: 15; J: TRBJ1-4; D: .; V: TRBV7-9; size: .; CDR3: CASSHHGGYYEKLFF; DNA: TGTGCCAGCAGCCATCACGGGGGGTATTATGAAAAACTGTTTTTT